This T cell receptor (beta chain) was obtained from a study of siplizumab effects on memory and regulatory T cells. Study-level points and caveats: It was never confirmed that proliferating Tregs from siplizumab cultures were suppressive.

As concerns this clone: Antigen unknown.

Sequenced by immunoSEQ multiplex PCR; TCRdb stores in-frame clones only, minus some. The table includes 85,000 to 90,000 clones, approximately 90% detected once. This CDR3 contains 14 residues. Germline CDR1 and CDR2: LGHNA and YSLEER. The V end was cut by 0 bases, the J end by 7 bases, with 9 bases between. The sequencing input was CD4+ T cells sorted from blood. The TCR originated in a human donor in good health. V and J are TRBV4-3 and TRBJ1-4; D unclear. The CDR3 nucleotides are TGCGCCAGCAGCCAAGAGTTGAACAGTGAAAAACTGTTTTTT. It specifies CASSQELNSEKLFF.